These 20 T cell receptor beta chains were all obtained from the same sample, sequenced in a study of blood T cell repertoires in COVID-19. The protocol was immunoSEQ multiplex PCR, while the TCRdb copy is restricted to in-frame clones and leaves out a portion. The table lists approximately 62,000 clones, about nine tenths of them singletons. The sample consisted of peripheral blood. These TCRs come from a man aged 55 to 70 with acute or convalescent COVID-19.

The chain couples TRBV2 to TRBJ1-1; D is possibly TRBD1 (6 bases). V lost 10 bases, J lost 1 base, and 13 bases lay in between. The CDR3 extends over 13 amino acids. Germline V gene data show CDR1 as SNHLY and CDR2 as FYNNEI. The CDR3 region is CATGGGANTEAFF. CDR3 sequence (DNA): TGTGCCACCGGCGGGGGCGCGAACACTGAAGCTTTCTTT.

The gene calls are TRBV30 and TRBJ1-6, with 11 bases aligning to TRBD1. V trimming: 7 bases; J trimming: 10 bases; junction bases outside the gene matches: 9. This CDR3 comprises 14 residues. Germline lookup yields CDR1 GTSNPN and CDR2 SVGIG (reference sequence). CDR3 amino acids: CAFVRDRGLSPLHF. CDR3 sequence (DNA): TGTGCCTTTGTCCGGGACAGGGGGTTGTCACCCCTCCACTTT.

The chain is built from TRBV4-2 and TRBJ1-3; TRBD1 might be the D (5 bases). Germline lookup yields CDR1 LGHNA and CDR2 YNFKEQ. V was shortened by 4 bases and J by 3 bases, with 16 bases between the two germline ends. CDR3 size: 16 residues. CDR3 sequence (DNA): TGTGCCAGCAGCCCCAATGCGGGGGACGGTGGAAACACCATATATTTT. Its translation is CASSPNAGDGGNTIYF.

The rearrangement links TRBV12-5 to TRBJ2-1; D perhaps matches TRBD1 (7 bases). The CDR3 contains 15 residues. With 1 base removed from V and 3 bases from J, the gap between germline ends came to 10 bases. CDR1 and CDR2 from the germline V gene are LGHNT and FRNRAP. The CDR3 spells CASGLDQGGYNEQFF. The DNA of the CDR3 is TGTGCTAGTGGTTTGGACCAGGGGGGCTACAATGAGCAGTTCTTC.

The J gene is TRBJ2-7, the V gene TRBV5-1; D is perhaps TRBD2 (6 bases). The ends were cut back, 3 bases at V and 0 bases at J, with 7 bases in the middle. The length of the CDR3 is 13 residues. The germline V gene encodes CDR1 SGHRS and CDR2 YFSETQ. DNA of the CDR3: TGCGCCAGCAGCTCGGGACTCTCCTACGAGCAGTACTTC. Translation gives CASSSGLSYEQYF.

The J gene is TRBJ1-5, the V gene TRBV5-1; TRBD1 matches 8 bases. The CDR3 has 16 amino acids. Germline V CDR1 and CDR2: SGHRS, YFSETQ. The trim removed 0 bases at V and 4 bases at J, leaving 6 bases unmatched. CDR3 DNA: TGCGCCAGCAGCTTGGGGACAGGGTCTGCGAATCAGCCCCAGCATTTT. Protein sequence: CASSLGTGSANQPQHF.

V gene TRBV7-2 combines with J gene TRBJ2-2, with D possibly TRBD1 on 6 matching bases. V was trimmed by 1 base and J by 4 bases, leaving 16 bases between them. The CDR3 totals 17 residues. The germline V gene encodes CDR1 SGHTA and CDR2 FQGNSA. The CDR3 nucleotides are TGTGCCAGCAGCTTAGTGAATCCGGGGACACCCACCGGGGAGCTGTTTTTT. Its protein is CASSLVNPGTPTGELFF.

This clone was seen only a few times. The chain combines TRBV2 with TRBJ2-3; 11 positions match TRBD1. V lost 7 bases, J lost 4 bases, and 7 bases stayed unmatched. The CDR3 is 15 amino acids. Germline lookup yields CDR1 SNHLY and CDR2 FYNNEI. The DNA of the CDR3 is TGTGCCAGCACCGAGGACAGGGGGCGGGCAGATACGCAGTATTTT. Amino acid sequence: CASTEDRGRADTQYF.

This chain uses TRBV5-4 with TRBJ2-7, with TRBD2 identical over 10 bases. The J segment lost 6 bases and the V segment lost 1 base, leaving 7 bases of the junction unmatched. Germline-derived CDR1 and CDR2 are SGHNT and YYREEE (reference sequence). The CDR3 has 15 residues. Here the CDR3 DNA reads TGTGCCAGCAGCTTGTGGCCAGCGGGAGGGTCCGAGCAGTACTTC. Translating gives CASSLWPAGGSEQYF.

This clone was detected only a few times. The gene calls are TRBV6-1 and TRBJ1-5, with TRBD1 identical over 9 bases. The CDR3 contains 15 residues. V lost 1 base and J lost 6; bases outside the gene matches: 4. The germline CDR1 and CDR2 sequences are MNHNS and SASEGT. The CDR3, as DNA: TGTGCCAGCAGTGAAGGCGGGACAGGGCTTCAGCCCCAGCATTTT. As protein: CASSEGGTGLQPQHF.

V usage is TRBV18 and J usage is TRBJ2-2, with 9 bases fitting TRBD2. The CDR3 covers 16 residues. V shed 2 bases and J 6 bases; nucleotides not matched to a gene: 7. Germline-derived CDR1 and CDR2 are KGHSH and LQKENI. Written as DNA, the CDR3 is TGTGCCAGCTCACCATCAGCGGGAGGATCGGCCGGGGAGCTGTTTTTT. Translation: CASSPSAGGSAGELFF.

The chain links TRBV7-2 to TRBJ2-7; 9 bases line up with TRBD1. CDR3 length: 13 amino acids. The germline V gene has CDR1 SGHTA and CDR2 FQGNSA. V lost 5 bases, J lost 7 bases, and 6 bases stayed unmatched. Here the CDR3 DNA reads TGTGCCAGCAGCCAGGACAGGGGTGGGGAGCAGTACTTC. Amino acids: CASSQDRGGEQYF. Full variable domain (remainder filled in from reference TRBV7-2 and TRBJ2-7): GAGVSQSPSNKVTEKGKDVELRCDPISGHTALYWYRQSLGQGLEFLIYFQGNSAPDKSGLPSDRFSAERTGGSVSTLTIQRTQQEDSAVYLCASSQDRGGEQYFGPGTRLTVT.

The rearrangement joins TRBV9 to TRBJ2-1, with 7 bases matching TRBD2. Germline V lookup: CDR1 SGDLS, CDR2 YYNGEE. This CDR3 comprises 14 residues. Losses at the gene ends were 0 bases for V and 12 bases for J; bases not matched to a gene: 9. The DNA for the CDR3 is TGTGCCAGCAGCGTAGGACTTACCGGGGAGGGGCAGTTCTTC. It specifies CASSVGLTGEGQFF. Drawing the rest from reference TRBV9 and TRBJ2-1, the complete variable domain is DSGVTQTPKHLITATGQRVTLRCSPRSGDLSVYWYQQSLDQGLQFLIQYYNGEERAKGNILERFSAQQFPDLHSELNLSSLELGDSALYFCASSVGLTGEGQFFGPGTRLTVL.

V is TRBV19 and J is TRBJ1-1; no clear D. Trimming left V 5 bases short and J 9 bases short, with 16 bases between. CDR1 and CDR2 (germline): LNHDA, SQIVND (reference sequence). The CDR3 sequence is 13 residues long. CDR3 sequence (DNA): TGTGCCAGTAGTCCTGGCGGGCCCGCGAAAGCTTTCTTT. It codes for CASSPGGPAKAFF.

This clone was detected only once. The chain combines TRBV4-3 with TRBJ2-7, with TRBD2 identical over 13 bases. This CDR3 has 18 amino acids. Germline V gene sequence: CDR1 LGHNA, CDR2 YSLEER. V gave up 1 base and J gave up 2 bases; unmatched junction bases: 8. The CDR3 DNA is TGCGCCAGCAGCCAAGCCGCCCCGGGACTAGCGGGGCCCTACGAGCAGTACTTC. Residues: CASSQAAPGLAGPYEQYF.

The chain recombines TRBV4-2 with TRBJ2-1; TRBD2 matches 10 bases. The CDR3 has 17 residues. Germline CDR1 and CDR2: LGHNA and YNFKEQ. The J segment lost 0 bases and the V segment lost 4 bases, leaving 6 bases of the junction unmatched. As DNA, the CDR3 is TGTGCCAGCAGCCGGAGACCTAGCGGGAGCTCCTACAATGAGCAGTTCTTC. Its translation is CASSRRPSGSSYNEQFF.

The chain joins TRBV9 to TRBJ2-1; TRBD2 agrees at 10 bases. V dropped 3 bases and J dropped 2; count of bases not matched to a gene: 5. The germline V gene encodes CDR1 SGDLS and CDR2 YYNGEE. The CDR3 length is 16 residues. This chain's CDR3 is CASSGGTSVTYNEQFF. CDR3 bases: TGTGCCAGCAGCGGCGGGACTAGCGTGACCTACAATGAGCAGTTCTTC.

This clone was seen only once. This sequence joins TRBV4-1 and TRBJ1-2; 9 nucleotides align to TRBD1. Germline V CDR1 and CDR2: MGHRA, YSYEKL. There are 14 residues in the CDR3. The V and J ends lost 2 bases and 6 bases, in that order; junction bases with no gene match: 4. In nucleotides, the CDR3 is TGCGCCAGCAGCCAAAGGGGGACAGGGCATGGCTACACCTTC. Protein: CASSQRGTGHGYTF.

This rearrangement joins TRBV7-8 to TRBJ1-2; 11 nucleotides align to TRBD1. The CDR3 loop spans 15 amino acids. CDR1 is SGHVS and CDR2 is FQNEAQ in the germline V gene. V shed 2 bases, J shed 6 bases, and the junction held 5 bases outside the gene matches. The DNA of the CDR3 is TGTGCCAGCAGCTTAAGTTCGGACAGGGGGCATGGCTACACCTTC. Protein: CASSLSSDRGHGYTF.

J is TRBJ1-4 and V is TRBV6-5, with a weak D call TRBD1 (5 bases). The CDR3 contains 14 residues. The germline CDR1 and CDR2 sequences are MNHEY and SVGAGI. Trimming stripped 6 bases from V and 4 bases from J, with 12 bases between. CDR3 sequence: CASRNGGVNEKLFF. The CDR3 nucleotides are TGTGCCAGCAGGAATGGGGGGGTTAATGAAAAACTGTTTTTT.